These 30 T cell receptor beta chains were all obtained from the same sample, sequenced in a study of T cell responses to AZD1222 COVID-19 vaccine. The table came from immunoSEQ multiplex PCR; TCRdb's copy has only in-frame clones and leaves some out. The data hold about 120,000 clones, with 70% to 90% observed a single time. The source was peripheral blood, collected on day 0 of AZD1222 vaccination. The receptors were gathered from an adult in good health.

The CDR3 protein is CASSKPSGTGSRGYTF. CDR3 coding DNA: TGTGCCAGCAGCAAACCTTCCGGGACAGGGAGTCGTGGCTACACCTTC. The J gene is TRBJ1-2, the V gene TRBV7-9, with 9 bases matching TRBD1. Germline V lookup: CDR1 SEHNR, CDR2 FQNEAQ (reference sequence). The CDR3 is made up of 16 amino acids. J lost 7 bases, V lost 5 bases, and 14 bases had no gene match.

DNA for the CDR3: TGTGCCAGCAGCACCACCGGGACAGGGGGCGCCTCAGGCTACACCTTC. Translating gives CASSTTGTGGASGYTF. The chain has TRBV9 and TRBJ1-2; TRBD1 agrees at 12 bases. The CDR3 spans 16 residues. Looked up from germline, CDR1 is SGDLS and CDR2 is YYNGEE. The junction had 12 bases not matched to a gene; V was cut back by 4 bases and J by 8 bases.

The chain employs TRBV13 and TRBJ2-7; tentative D call: TRBD1 (6 bases). V gave up 5 bases and J gave up 6 bases, with 14 bases separating them. Germline CDR1 reads PRHDT; CDR2 reads FYEKMQ (reference sequence). This CDR3 is 13 amino acids long. CDR3 sequence: CASSPQGRSEQYF. CDR3 nucleotides: TGTGCCAGCAGCCCACAGGGTCGGAGCGAGCAGTACTTC.

The rearrangement joins TRBV6-5 to TRBJ1-1; D is ambiguous. The CDR3 runs 13 residues. Germline assignment: CDR1 MNHEY and CDR2 SVGAGI. Between the trimmed V and J ends, which lost 6 bases and 4 bases, there was a span of 12 bases. CDR3 sequence (DNA): TGTGCCAGCAGCGCGGGAGGGTCCACTGAAGCTTTCTTT. Protein: CASSAGGSTEAFF.

This sequence joins TRBV7-9 and TRBJ2-7; TRBD1 aligns across 9 bases. With V trimmed by 5 bases and J by 5 bases, 7 bases remained unmatched. Germline CDR1 SEHNR, CDR2 FQNEAQ (reference sequence). The CDR3 covers 14 residues. The CDR3 DNA sequence: TGTGCCAGCAGCACGACAGGGGGAGTCCACGAGCAGTACTTC. Residues: CASSTTGGVHEQYF.

With regard to this clone: This sample also contains other DNA sequences that code for the same CDR3. In DNA, the CDR3 is TGTGCCAGTAGTATCGGCCGAGATACGCAGTATTTT. Protein product: CASSIGRDTQYF. The rearrangement joins TRBV19 to TRBJ2-3; D is undetermined. V lost 3 bases and J 5 bases, leaving 6 bases between the germline ends. This CDR3 contains 12 residues. Looked up from germline, CDR1 is LNHDA and CDR2 is SQIVND (reference sequence).

The chain uses TRBV6-5 and TRBJ1-1; the match to TRBD1 covers 10 bases. CDR3 length: 15 residues. V trimming: 6 bases; J trimming: 4 bases; junction bases outside the gene matches: 8. The germline V gene encodes CDR1 MNHEY and CDR2 SVGAGI. The DNA of the CDR3 is TGTGCCAGCAGGGGACAGGGGAGTAGAGGCACTGAAGCTTTCTTT. Protein sequence: CASRGQGSRGTEAFF.

The CDR3: CASTGFAGSGTEAFF. The CDR3 coding sequence is TGTGCCAGTACGGGATTCGCAGGGTCGGGCACTGAAGCTTTCTTT. This chain uses TRBV19 with TRBJ1-1; D possibly corresponds to TRBD1 (5 bases). The length of the CDR3 is 15 residues. The V end lost 7 bases, the J end lost 4 bases, and 19 bases lay between the germline ends. Germline V gene data show CDR1 as LNHDA and CDR2 as SQIVND (reference sequence).

The chain employs TRBV13 and TRBJ1-4, with 10 positions matching TRBD1. After removal of 5 bases from V and 8 bases from J, the junction contained 11 bases not matched to a gene. CDR1 and CDR2 (germline): PRHDT, FYEKMQ (reference sequence). This CDR3 comprises 16 residues. The CDR3 coding sequence is TGTGCCAGCAGCCCTAGGGGCGGACAGGGGGGGGAAAAACTGTTTTTT. Translating it yields CASSPRGGQGGEKLFF.

The chain is built from TRBV6-2 or TRBV6-3 and TRBJ2-7; D is undetermined. The length of the CDR3 is 12 residues. With 2 bases removed from V and 4 bases from J, the gap between germline ends came to 6 bases. Germline V CDR1 and CDR2: MNHEY, SVGEGT. The CDR3 loop reads CASSYEKYEQYF. The CDR3 bases are TGTGCCAGCAGTTACGAAAAATACGAGCAGTACTTC.

The chain joins TRBV7-9 to TRBJ1-6; D unclear. The germline V gene encodes CDR1 SEHNR and CDR2 FQNEAQ (reference sequence). This CDR3 comprises 14 residues. V was cut by 1 base and J by 10 bases, with 11 bases left in between. The CDR3 is CASSLEFTESPLHF. The CDR3 DNA reads as TGTGCCAGCAGCTTAGAGTTCACAGAATCACCCCTCCACTTT.

This clone occurred a few times. J is TRBJ2-7 and V is TRBV21-1; the D segment call TRBD1 is taken from the table without a DNA check. TRBV21-1 corresponds to a pseudogene. This CDR3 comprises 12 residues. The CDR3 loop reads CASRQNNYEQYF. The CDR3 DNA reads as TGTGCCAGCAGACAGAACAACTACGAGCAGTACTTC.

This rearrangement joins TRBV7-9 to TRBJ2-5, with 9 bases fitting TRBD1. CDR1 and CDR2 from the germline V gene are SEHNR and FQNEAQ (reference sequence). The junction had 1 base not matched to a gene; V was cut back by 3 bases and J by 2 bases. CDR3 length equals 14 residues. The CDR3 nucleotides read TGTGCCAGCAGCTTCGACAGGGGGCAAGAGACCCAGTACTTC. Translation gives CASSFDRGQETQYF.

The chain recombines TRBV7-3 with TRBJ1-1; D gene unclear. The CDR3 consists of 14 residues. V lost 5 bases and J lost 0, with 10 bases in between. Germline CDR1 SGHTA, CDR2 FQGTGA. As DNA, the CDR3 is TGTGCCAGCAGCCAAGGACCCATGAACACTGAAGCTTTCTTT. Protein sequence: CASSQGPMNTEAFF.

The rearrangement uses TRBV7-2 and TRBJ1-1; no firm D call. This CDR3 has 13 residues. V was cut by 10 bases and J by 1 base, with 13 bases left in between. The germline CDR1 and CDR2 sequences are SGHTA and FQGNSA. The CDR3 coding sequence is TGTGCCACCGGGCTTAACACGAACACTGAAGCTTTCTTT. It translates to CATGLNTNTEAFF.

The chain is built from TRBV28 and TRBJ2-7; 10 nucleotides match TRBD1. V lost 5 bases and J lost 2; bases outside the gene matches: 12. This CDR3 has 17 residues. Looked up from germline, CDR1 is MDHEN and CDR2 is SYDVKM. The CDR3 is CASSPSAGTGDPYEQYF. For the CDR3, the DNA is TGTGCCAGCAGTCCATCTGCCGGGACAGGGGATCCCTACGAGCAGTACTTC.

V and J are TRBV6-6 and TRBJ2-7, with TRBD1 matching over 8 bases. The CDR3 extends over 13 amino acids. Per germline, CDR1 MNHNY and CDR2 SVGAGI (reference sequence). With V trimmed by 5 bases and J by 3 bases, 3 bases remained unmatched. CDR3 sequence (DNA): TGTGCCAGCAGTGGGACAGGCGACTACGAGCAGTACTTC. Translating it yields CASSGTGDYEQYF.

This clone was seen a handful of times. The rearrangement links TRBV2 to TRBJ2-3; no clear D. CDR1 SNHLY and CDR2 FYNNEI come from the germline V gene. The CDR3 length is 15 residues. Trimming left V 6 bases short and J 0 bases short, with 13 bases between. As DNA, the CDR3 is TGTGCCAGCAGCGGAGACGGTTCTAGCACAGATACGCAGTATTTT. It yields the protein CASSGDGSSTDTQYF.

This rearrangement joins TRBV27 to TRBJ1-1; TRBD1 might be the D (5 bases). The germline V gene encodes CDR1 MNHEY and CDR2 SMNVEV (reference sequence). The CDR3 totals 15 residues. V lost 8 bases and J lost 4, with 20 bases in between. Written as DNA, the CDR3 is TGTGCCAGCCACCAAACCCCTGGGGGGGGCACTGAAGCTTTCTTT. It yields the protein CASHQTPGGGTEAFF.

The J gene is TRBJ2-2, the V gene TRBV27; D remains unclear. The germline V gene encodes CDR1 MNHEY and CDR2 SMNVEV (reference sequence). This CDR3 region has 13 residues. Trimming shortened V by 2 bases and J by 6 bases, and 7 bases separated the two germline ends. CDR3 sequence reads: CASSLEVAGELFF. CDR3 nucleotides: TGTGCCAGCAGTTTAGAGGTGGCCGGGGAGCTGTTTTTT.

The genes are TRBV28 and TRBJ1-1; D gene ambiguous. Between the trimmed V and J ends, which lost 7 bases and 2 bases, there was a span of 17 bases. Germline V gene lookup returns CDR1 MDHEN and CDR2 SYDVKM. The CDR3 sequence is 15 residues long. CDR3 DNA: TGTGCCAGCACCACCGGGGTAGGGATAAACACTGAAGCTTTCTTT. Its protein is CASTTGVGINTEAFF.

This rearrangement joins TRBV7-9 to TRBJ1-2; D ambiguous. V lost 5 bases to trimming and J lost 8 bases, with 15 bases between them. Germline CDR1 is SEHNR and CDR2 is FQNEAQ (reference sequence). The CDR3 totals 13 residues. The CDR3 DNA reads TGTGCCAGCAGCCCCCCGGTTGGGCAGGGCTACACCTTC. The encoded protein is CASSPPVGQGYTF.

The chain links TRBV29-1 to TRBJ1-1, with D hard to call. The ends were cut back, 3 bases at V and 1 base at J, with 3 bases in the middle. The CDR3 is 11 residues long. The germline V gene has CDR1 SQVTM and CDR2 ANQGSEA. CDR3 in DNA: TGCAGCGTTGAGGCGAACACTGAAGCTTTCTTT. Translated: CSVEANTEAFF.

The rearrangement joins TRBV3-1 (or the pseudogene TRBV3-2) to TRBJ1-4; 7 bases are shared with TRBD1. This CDR3 contains 15 residues. Germline assignment: CDR1 LGHDT and CDR2 YNNKEL (reference sequence). Trimming at V came to 4 bases and at J to 1 base, leaving 3 bases not matched to a gene. CDR3 in DNA: TGTGCCAGCAGCCCACAGGGGCAAACTAATGAAAAACTGTTTTTT. Translating gives CASSPQGQTNEKLFF.

The rearrangement links TRBV2 to TRBJ1-5; a possible D gene is TRBD1 (5 bases). The CDR3 covers 19 residues. From germline, CDR1 is SNHLY and CDR2 FYNNEI. Trimming removed 0 bases from V and 0 bases from J, with 18 bases in between. CDR3 sequence: CASSEALVLRGLSNQPQHF. Here the CDR3 DNA reads TGTGCCAGCAGTGAAGCGCTCGTTCTGAGGGGACTTAGCAATCAGCCCCAGCATTTT.

This chain joins TRBV7-2 and TRBJ2-3, with 13 bases lining up with TRBD2. The length of the CDR3 is 18 residues. Germline assignment: CDR1 SGHTA and CDR2 FQGNSA. J lost 3 bases, V lost 5 bases, and 11 bases had no gene match. The DNA of the CDR3 is TGTGCCAGCAGCCTCACTAGCGGGGGGGCCTTAATGACAGATACGCAGTATTTT. Translating it yields CASSLTSGGALMTDTQYF.

This clone appeared once. CDR3 in DNA: TGTGCCAGCGCCCCAATGAACACTGAAGCTTTCTTT. Its protein product is CASAPMNTEAFF. The chain has TRBV18 and TRBJ1-1; D uncertain. CDR3 length: 12 amino acids. V was shortened by 8 bases and J by 0 bases, with 7 bases between the two germline ends. Germline-derived CDR1 and CDR2 are KGHSH and LQKENI.

This clone was detected only once. The V and J genes are TRBV18 and TRBJ1-3, with TRBD1 as a possible D gene (6 bases). The CDR3 is 16 residues long. Trimming took off 2 bases at V and 2 bases at J, with 13 bases between the two ends. CDR1 is KGHSH, CDR2 LQKENI, per germline. This chain's CDR3 is CASSPTQGSTGNTIYF. The CDR3 DNA follows: TGTGCCAGCTCACCAACGCAGGGGTCTACTGGAAACACCATATATTTT. Based on the CDR3 plus reference TRBV18 and TRBJ1-3, the full variable domain is NAGVMQNPRHLVRRRGQEARLRCSPMKGHSHVYWYRQLPEEGLKFMVYLQKENIIDESGMPKERFSAEFPKEGPSILRIQQVVRGDSAAYFCASSPTQGSTGNTIYFGEGSWLTVV.

The V and J genes are TRBV7-3 and TRBJ2-1; D is ambiguous. Germline lookup yields CDR1 SGHTA and CDR2 FQGTGA. CDR3 length: 15 amino acids. V was trimmed by 6 bases and J by 0 bases, leaving 12 bases between them. In DNA form, the CDR3 reads TGTGCCAGCAGGAAACGGGCTAACTCCTACAATGAGCAGTTCTTC. This sequence encodes CASRKRANSYNEQFF. The variable domain in full, completed from reference TRBV7-3 and TRBJ2-1, reads GAGVSQTPSNKVTEKGKYVELRCDPISGHTALYWYRQSLGQGPEFLIYFQGTGAADDSGLPNDRFFAVRPEGSVSTLKIQRTERGDSAVYLCASRKRANSYNEQFFGPGTRLTVL.

Ten or more counts support this clone. This chain connects TRBV5-4 to TRBJ2-1; possibly TRBD2 for D (6 bases). The CDR3 is 15 residues long. Trimming stripped 0 bases from V and 6 bases from J, with 13 bases between. CDR1 SGHNT and CDR2 YYREEE come from the germline V gene (reference sequence). CDR3 sequence reads: CASSLGAGPTNEQFF. The DNA for the CDR3 is TGTGCCAGCAGCTTGGGAGCGGGCCCCACCAATGAGCAGTTCTTC.